This TCR beta chain was documented in a study of shared clonotypes between healthy human individuals. About the study: Donors, aged 18 to 49, were a couple of women and a few men. Overall study findings and caveats: Unshared clonotypes carried lower generation probabilities than those common to all four donors.

At a deep level, the assay was run. Clones were read by immunoSEQ multiplex PCR, and TCRdb kept only the in-frame ones, dropping some. The sample consists of around 650,000 clones, roughly 96% of them appearing once. The germline gives CDR1 PRHDT, CDR2 FYEKMQ (reference sequence). This CDR3 is built from 16 residues. Losses at the gene ends were 5 bases for V and 2 bases for J; bases not matched to a gene: 8. Naive CD8 cells, CD45RO-negative and positively selected for CCR7, excluded terminally differentiated effector memory CD45RA+ cells. About this clone: Its target is not known.

The specimen sequenced was naive CD8+ T cells sorted from blood. The receptor comes from a woman between 25 and 40 years old in good health. The rearrangement joins TRBV13 to TRBJ2-7; TRBD1 matches at 11 bases. CDR3 coding DNA: TGTGCCAGCAGCACGGCCGGGACAGGGGGGACCTACGAGCAGTACTTC. Amino acids: CASSTAGTGGTYEQYF.